This TCR beta chain was found in a study of blood T cell repertoires in COVID-19. Study overall: Samples representing acute and convalescent COVID-19 were sourced from the United States, Italy and Spain. The cDNA or gDNA used as material had been derived from T cells, B-cell-depleted T cells, or PBMCs.

Method: immunoSEQ multiplex PCR; TCRdb's copy keeps in-frame clones and lacks some. The sample shows about 200,000 clones, 90% of them seen only once. Cohorts were assigned according to the clinical history that participants reported. Germline CDR1 is SQVTM and CDR2 is ANQGSEA. The CDR3 covers 14 residues. The V gene end was trimmed by 3 bases and the J gene end by 4 bases; junction bases not matched to a gene: 6. This TCR was sampled from a young man who had recovered from COVID-19. The chain is built from TRBV29-1 and TRBJ2-1, with 7 nucleotides matching TRBD1. The sequencing input was PBMCs or T cells enriched from blood (not recorded which). CDR3 amino acids: CSVDHPGQYNEQFF. CDR3 nucleotide sequence: TGCAGCGTTGATCACCCGGGACAGTACAATGAGCAGTTCTTC.